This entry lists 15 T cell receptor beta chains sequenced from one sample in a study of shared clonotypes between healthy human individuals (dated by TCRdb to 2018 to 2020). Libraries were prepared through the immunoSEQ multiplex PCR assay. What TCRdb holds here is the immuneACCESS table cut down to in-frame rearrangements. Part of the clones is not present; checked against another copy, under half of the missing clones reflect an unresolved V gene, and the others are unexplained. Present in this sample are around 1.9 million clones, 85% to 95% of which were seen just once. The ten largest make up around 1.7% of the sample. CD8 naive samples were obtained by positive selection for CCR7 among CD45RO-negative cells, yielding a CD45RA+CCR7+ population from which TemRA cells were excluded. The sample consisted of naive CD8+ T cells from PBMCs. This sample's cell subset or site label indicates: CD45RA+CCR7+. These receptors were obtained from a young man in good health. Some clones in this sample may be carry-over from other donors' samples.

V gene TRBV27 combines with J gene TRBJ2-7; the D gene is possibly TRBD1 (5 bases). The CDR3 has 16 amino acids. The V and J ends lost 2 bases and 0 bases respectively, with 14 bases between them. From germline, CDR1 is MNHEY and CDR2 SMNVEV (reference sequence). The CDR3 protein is CASSLLGQGVSYEQYF. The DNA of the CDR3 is TGTGCCAGCAGTTTACTCGGGCAGGGCGTCTCCTACGAGCAGTACTTC.

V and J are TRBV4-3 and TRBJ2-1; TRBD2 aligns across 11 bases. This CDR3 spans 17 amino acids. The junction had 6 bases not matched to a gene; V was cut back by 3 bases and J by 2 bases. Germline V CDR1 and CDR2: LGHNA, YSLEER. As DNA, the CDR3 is TGCGCCAGCAGCCATCTACTAGCGGGAGAGACCTACAATGAGCAGTTCTTC. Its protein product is CASSHLLAGETYNEQFF.

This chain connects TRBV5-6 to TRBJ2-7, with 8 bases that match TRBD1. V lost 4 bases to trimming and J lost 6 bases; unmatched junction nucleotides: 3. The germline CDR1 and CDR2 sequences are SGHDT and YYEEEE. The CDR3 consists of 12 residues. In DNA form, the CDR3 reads TGTGCCAGCAGCACCACAGGGGGCGAGCAGTACTTC. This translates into CASSTTGGEQYF.

The CDR3 coding sequence is TGTGCCAGCAGCCGTCACAACAATGAGCAGTTCTTC. Residues: CASSRHNNEQFF. This chain links TRBV14 with TRBJ2-1; D gene unclear. The CDR3 sequence is 12 residues long. Germline CDR1 and CDR2: SGHDN and FVKESK. Trimming took 4 bases from V and 5 from J, leaving 6 bases between them.

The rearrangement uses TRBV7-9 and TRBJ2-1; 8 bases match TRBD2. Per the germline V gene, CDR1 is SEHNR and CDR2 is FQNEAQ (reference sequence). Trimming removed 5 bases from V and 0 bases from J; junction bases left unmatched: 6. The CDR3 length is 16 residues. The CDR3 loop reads CASSQKRGSSYNEQFF. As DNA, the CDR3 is TGTGCCAGCAGCCAAAAGCGGGGGAGCTCCTACAATGAGCAGTTCTTC.

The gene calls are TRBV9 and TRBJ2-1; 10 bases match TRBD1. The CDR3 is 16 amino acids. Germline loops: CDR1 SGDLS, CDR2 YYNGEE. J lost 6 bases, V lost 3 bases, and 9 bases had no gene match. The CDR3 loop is CASSATTGGALNEQFF. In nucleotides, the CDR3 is TGTGCCAGCAGCGCGACGACAGGGGGCGCACTCAATGAGCAGTTCTTC.

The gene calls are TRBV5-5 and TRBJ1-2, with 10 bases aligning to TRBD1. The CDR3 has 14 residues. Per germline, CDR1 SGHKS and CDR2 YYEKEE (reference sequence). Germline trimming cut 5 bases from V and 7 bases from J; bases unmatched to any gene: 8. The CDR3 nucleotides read TGTGCCAGCAGACCGACAGGGGGCGCGTTTGGCTACACCTTC. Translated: CASRPTGGAFGYTF.

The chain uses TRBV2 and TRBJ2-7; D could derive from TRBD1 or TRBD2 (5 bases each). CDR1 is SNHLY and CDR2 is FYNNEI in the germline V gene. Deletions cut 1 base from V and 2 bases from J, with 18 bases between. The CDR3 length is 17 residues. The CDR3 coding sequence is TGTGCCAGCAGTGAAGGGGGGACCTTAAGTTCCCCCTACGAGCAGTACTTC. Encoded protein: CASSEGGTLSSPYEQYF.

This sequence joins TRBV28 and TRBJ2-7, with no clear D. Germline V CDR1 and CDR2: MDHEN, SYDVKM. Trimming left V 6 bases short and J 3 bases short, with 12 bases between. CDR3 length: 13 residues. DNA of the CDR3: TGTGCCAGCAGCCTATCCAGGTACTACGAGCAGTACTTC. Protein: CASSLSRYYEQYF.

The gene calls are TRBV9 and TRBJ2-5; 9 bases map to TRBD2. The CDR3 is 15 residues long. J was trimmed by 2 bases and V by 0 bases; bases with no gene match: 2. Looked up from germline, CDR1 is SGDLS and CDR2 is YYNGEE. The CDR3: CASSVGLAEQETQYF. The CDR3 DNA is TGTGCCAGCAGCGTAGGACTAGCGGAGCAAGAGACCCAGTACTTC.

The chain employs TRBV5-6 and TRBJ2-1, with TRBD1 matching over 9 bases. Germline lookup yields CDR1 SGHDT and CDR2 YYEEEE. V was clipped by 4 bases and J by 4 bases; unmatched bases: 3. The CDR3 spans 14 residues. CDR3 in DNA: TGTGCCAGCAGCCATGGGACAGGGTACAATGAGCAGTTCTTC. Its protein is CASSHGTGYNEQFF.

The CDR3 bases are TGCGCCAGCAGTGAGGCAGGGCGCTATGGCTACACCTTC. Encoded protein: CASSEAGRYGYTF. This chain joins TRBV10-2 and TRBJ1-2; a possible D gene is TRBD1 (5 bases). Trimming removed 2 bases at V and 4 bases at J, with 8 bases between. This CDR3 region has 13 residues. Germline values: CDR1 WSHSY, CDR2 SAAADI.

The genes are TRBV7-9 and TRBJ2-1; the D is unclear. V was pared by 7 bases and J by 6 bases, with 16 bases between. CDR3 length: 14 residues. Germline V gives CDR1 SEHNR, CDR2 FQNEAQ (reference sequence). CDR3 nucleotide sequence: TGTGCCAGCACCCCAATGCATCCCCCCAATGAGCAGTTCTTC. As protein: CASTPMHPPNEQFF.

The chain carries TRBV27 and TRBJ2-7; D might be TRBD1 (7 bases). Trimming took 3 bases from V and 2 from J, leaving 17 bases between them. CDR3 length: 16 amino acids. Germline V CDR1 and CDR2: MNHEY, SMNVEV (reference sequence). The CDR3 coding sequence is TGTGCCAGCAGTTTGGGGTTTCAGGGGGGCCCCTACGAGCAGTACTTC. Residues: CASSLGFQGGPYEQYF.

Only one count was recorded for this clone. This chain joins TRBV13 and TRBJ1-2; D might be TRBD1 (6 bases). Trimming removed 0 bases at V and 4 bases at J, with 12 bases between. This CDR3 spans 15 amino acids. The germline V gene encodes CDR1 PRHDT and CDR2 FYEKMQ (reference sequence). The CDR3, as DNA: TGTGCCAGCAGCTTAGGTGGACAGAAAGCCTATGGCTACACCTTC. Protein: CASSLGGQKAYGYTF.